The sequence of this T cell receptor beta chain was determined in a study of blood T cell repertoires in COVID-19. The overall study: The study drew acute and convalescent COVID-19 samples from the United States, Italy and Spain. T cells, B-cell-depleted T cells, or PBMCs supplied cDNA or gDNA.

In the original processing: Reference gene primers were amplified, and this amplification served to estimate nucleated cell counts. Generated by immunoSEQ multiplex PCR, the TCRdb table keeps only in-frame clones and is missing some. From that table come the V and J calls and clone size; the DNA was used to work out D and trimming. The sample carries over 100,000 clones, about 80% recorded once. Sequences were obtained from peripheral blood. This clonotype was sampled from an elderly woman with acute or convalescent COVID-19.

CDR3 residues: CASSLLSNTGELFF. CDR3 DNA: TGTGCCAGCAGCTTACTTAGTAACACCGGGGAGCTGTTTTTT. V is TRBV7-6 and J is TRBJ2-2; D is unclear. The CDR3 runs 14 residues. The germline gives CDR1 SGHVS, CDR2 FNYEAQ. Trimming pared 2 bases from V and 2 bases from J, leaving 6 bases between.